The 16 T cell receptor beta chains below were found in one sample sequenced in a study of blood T cell repertoires in COVID-19. Assay used: immunoSEQ multiplex PCR; TCRdb lists only in-frame clones, some missing. The profile covers around 290,000 clones, with about nine tenths appearing a single time and less than 2% taken by the ten largest. The specimen sequenced was PBMCs or T cells enriched from blood (not recorded which). These receptor sequences come from a woman aged 40 to 55 who had recovered from COVID-19.

The rearrangement joins TRBV3-1 (or the pseudogene TRBV3-2) to TRBJ1-2; D remains ambiguous. The CDR3 spans 13 residues. Trimming pared 2 bases from V and 4 bases from J, leaving 8 bases between. In germline, CDR1 is LGHDT, CDR2 YNNKEL (reference sequence). The CDR3 loop reads CASSQMASYGYTF. DNA for the CDR3: TGTGCCAGCAGCCAAATGGCATCCTATGGCTACACCTTC.

The chain joins TRBV30 to TRBJ1-4; D uncertain. The CDR3 covers 15 residues. Germline V CDR1 and CDR2: GTSNPN, SVGIG (reference sequence). V was clipped by 1 base and J by 4 bases, with 13 bases between them. CDR3 DNA: TGTGCCTGGAGTGATAACGGACTAAATAATGAAAAACTGTTTTTT. As protein: CAWSDNGLNNEKLFF.

This clone was picked up a small number of times. V gene TRBV5-4 combines with J gene TRBJ1-3, with 8 bases matching TRBD1. V gave up 3 bases and J gave up 0 bases; unmatched junction bases: 2. The germline V gene encodes CDR1 SGHNT and CDR2 YYREEE (reference sequence). The CDR3 length is 15 residues. The chain's CDR3 is CASSSGGLSGNTIYF. In nucleotides, the CDR3 is TGTGCCAGCAGCTCAGGGGGCCTCTCTGGAAACACCATATATTTT.

CDR3 amino acids: CASSSLQGVYGYTF. For the CDR3, the DNA is TGCGCCAGCAGCTCACTACAGGGGGTCTATGGCTACACCTTC. The chain uses TRBV5-1 and TRBJ1-2; 8 nucleotides agree with TRBD1. The V and J ends lost 3 bases and 4 bases, in that order; junction bases with no gene match: 5. Germline V lookup: CDR1 SGHRS, CDR2 YFSETQ. The CDR3 is made up of 14 amino acids.

The DNA for the CDR3 is TGTGCCAGTAGGCAGGGCCAGGTCGGGAGATGGACCGGGGAGCTGTTTTTT. This translates into CASRQGQVGRWTGELFF. V and J are TRBV19 and TRBJ2-2, with a weak D call TRBD2 (6 bases). The CDR3 is 17 residues long. V lost 6 bases and J 5 bases, leaving 22 bases between the germline ends. CDR1 and CDR2 from the germline V gene are LNHDA and SQIVND (reference sequence).

In its sample, this clone was seen a few times. CDR3 protein: CATYSGANVLTF. The CDR3 bases are TGTGCCACCTACTCTGGGGCCAACGTCCTGACTTTC. The chain recombines TRBV6-5 with TRBJ2-6; D uncertain. V was cut by 10 bases and J by 0 bases, with 4 bases left in between. Germline assignment: CDR1 MNHEY and CDR2 SVGAGI. The CDR3 runs to 12 residues.

There are a few counts of this clone. This chain connects TRBV6-1 to TRBJ2-1; D not resolved. Between the trimmed V and J ends, which lost 2 bases and 2 bases, there was a span of 10 bases. The CDR3 runs to 15 residues. CDR1 and CDR2 from the germline V gene are MNHNS and SASEGT. This CDR3 is CASSELSVPYNEQFF. The CDR3 DNA sequence: TGTGCCAGCAGTGAACTCAGCGTCCCCTACAATGAGCAGTTCTTC.

The chain uses TRBV27 and TRBJ1-6; 12 bases are a match to TRBD1. V was clipped by 5 bases and J by 12 bases; unmatched bases: 5. The CDR3 runs 14 residues. Germline V gene lookup returns CDR1 MNHEY and CDR2 SMNVEV (reference sequence). The CDR3 nucleotides read TGTGCCAGCAGTACGGGACAGGGGGCCTTACCCCTCCACTTT. Its translation is CASSTGQGALPLHF.

The chain couples TRBV5-1 to TRBJ1-2, with 10 bases identical to TRBD1. The germline V gene encodes CDR1 SGHRS and CDR2 YFSETQ. The CDR3 sequence is 16 residues long. V trimming: 4 bases; J trimming: 2 bases; junction bases outside the gene matches: 8. In nucleotides, the CDR3 is TGCGCCAGCAGCCCCTTCTCGACAGGGGGCAACTATGGCTACACCTTC. The encoded protein is CASSPFSTGGNYGYTF.

The chain joins TRBV5-4 to TRBJ1-1; 11 bases agree with TRBD1. The CDR3 consists of 15 residues. J lost 3 bases, V lost 4 bases, and 5 bases had no gene match. Germline V gene data show CDR1 as SGHNT and CDR2 as YYREEE (reference sequence). CDR3 loop: CASSAMDRGHTEAFF. The CDR3 DNA is TGTGCCAGCAGCGCCATGGACAGGGGGCACACTGAAGCTTTCTTT.

The chain combines TRBV6-1 with TRBJ1-3, with D possibly matching TRBD1 (5 bases). Germline lookup yields CDR1 MNHNS and CDR2 SASEGT. V shed 2 bases and J shed 3 bases, with 8 bases lying between them. The CDR3 runs 14 residues. CDR3 sequence reads: CASSEFDSGNTIYF. The CDR3 DNA reads as TGTGCCAGCAGTGAATTTGACAGTGGAAACACCATATATTTT.

This chain joins TRBV13 and TRBJ2-1, with 10 bases aligning to TRBD2. Trimming cost V 8 bases and J 8 bases; bases outside gene matches: 9. Germline CDR1 PRHDT, CDR2 FYEKMQ (reference sequence). This CDR3 has 14 amino acids. The CDR3 loop reads CASARASGSHEQFF. In DNA form, the CDR3 reads TGTGCCAGCGCCCGGGCTAGCGGGAGCCATGAGCAGTTCTTC.

The V and J genes are TRBV19 and TRBJ2-1, with a tentative D call TRBD2 (5 bases). CDR1 is LNHDA and CDR2 is SQIVND in the germline V gene (reference sequence). The CDR3 loop spans 13 amino acids. Between the trimmed V and J ends, which lost 3 bases and 8 bases, there was a span of 11 bases. DNA of the CDR3: TGTGCCAGTAGTATGACACTAGTGTATGAGCAGTTCTTC. Its translation: CASSMTLVYEQFF.

V gene TRBV5-1 combines with J gene TRBJ2-7; D remains ambiguous. This CDR3 has 14 residues. CDR1 is SGHRS, CDR2 YFSETQ, per germline. Trimming took 0 bases from V and 3 from J, leaving 10 bases between them. The CDR3 loop reads CASSLDPPSYEQYF. The CDR3 DNA sequence: TGCGCCAGCAGCTTGGATCCACCCAGCTACGAGCAGTACTTC.

The chain carries TRBV5-1 and TRBJ2-7; no definite D call. This CDR3 has 15 amino acids. Trimming left V 1 base short and J 0 bases short, with 11 bases between. Germline lookup yields CDR1 SGHRS and CDR2 YFSETQ. This CDR3 is CASSLFARNSYEQYF. Written as DNA, the CDR3 is TGCGCCAGCAGCTTGTTTGCGCGAAACTCCTACGAGCAGTACTTC.

The rearrangement uses TRBV9 and TRBJ2-7, with 11 bases that match TRBD2. The CDR3 spans 15 residues. J gave up 3 bases and V 7 bases, and 9 bases lay outside the gene matches. CDR1 and CDR2 (germline): SGDLS, YYNGEE. For the CDR3, the DNA is TGTGCCAGCGCGAAGGGACTAGCGGATAACTACGAGCAGTACTTC. This sequence encodes CASAKGLADNYEQYF.